The present T cell receptor (beta chain) was sequenced within a study of shared clonotypes between healthy human individuals. The naive CD8 subset, CD45RO-negative cells positively selected for CCR7, excluded terminally differentiated effector memory CD45RA+ cells. Researchers divided each subset's genomic DNA evenly across several immunoSEQ plates. Produced via immunoSEQ multiplex PCR; TCRdb's table is partial and in-frame only. The sample carries 700,000 to 950,000 clones, approximately 97% recorded once. CDR3 length: 15 amino acids. Trimming removed 2 bases from V and 0 bases from J, with 12 bases in between. Germline V gives CDR1 SGDLS, CDR2 YYNGEE.

The TCR comes from a man aged 25 to 45 in good health. This chain links TRBV9 with TRBJ2-7; D gene ambiguous. Sequenced sample: naive CD8+ T cells sorted from blood. CDR3 loop: CASSVNVMSSYEQYF. CDR3 DNA sequence: TGTGCCAGCAGCGTTAACGTTATGAGCTCCTACGAGCAGTACTTC.